What follows are 22 T cell receptor beta chains derived from one specimen sequenced in a study of cytomegalovirus exposure and HLA in healthy donors. PCR was performed using 60 Vbeta and 13 Jbeta primers. Profiled with immunoSEQ multiplex PCR; TCRdb holds only in-frame clones, not every one. This table has about 80,000 clones, approximately 60% appearing once. The material sequenced was PBMCs. These receptors all come from a male donor in good health and CMV-seropositive.

This rearrangement joins TRBV15 to TRBJ1-2; 9 bases are shared with TRBD1. CDR3 size: 14 residues. The germline CDR1 and CDR2 sequences are LNHNV and YYDKDF (reference sequence). V was pared by 9 bases and J by 5 bases, with 10 bases of the junction left unmatched. Here the CDR3 DNA reads TGTGCCACAAAACAGGACAGGGGTAAATATGGCTACACCTTC. As protein: CATKQDRGKYGYTF.

The chain is built from TRBV9 and TRBJ2-3, with 7 bases that match TRBD2. Germline-derived CDR1 and CDR2 are SGDLS and YYNGEE. CDR3 size: 16 residues. Losses at the gene ends were 1 base for V and 1 base for J; bases not matched to a gene: 6. The CDR3 DNA sequence: TGTGCCAGCAGCGTAAGTGGGAGCGGGGGCACAGATACGCAGTATTTT. Protein sequence: CASSVSGSGGTDTQYF. The whole variable domain, filled in from reference TRBV9 and TRBJ2-3, reads DSGVTQTPKHLITATGQRVTLRCSPRSGDLSVYWYQQSLDQGLQFLIQYYNGEERAKGNILERFSAQQFPDLHSELNLSSLELGDSALYFCASSVSGSGGTDTQYFGPGTRLTVL.

CDR3 loop: CASSPQGGETQYF. DNA of the CDR3: TGCGCCAGCAGCCCACAGGGGGGGGAGACCCAGTACTTC. The genes are TRBV5-1 and TRBJ2-5, with a tentative D call TRBD1 (8 bases). Germline CDR1 SGHRS, CDR2 YFSETQ. The CDR3 is 13 residues long. The V gene lost 4 bases and the J gene lost 5 bases, with 12 bases spanning the gap.

There are a few counts of this clone. The chain links TRBV5-6 to TRBJ1-1; D not resolved. V was clipped by 5 bases and J by 3 bases, with 14 bases between them. Germline CDR1 SGHDT, CDR2 YYEEEE. The CDR3 consists of 14 residues. The CDR3, as DNA: TGTGCCAGCAGGCCGGCGGGGAAAGACACTGAAGCTTTCTTT. Translated, it gives CASRPAGKDTEAFF.

Comment on this clone: Additional DNA sequences in this sample encode the identical CDR3. CDR3 residues: CAAPRTDTEAFF. For the CDR3, the DNA is TGTGCTGCGCCGCGGACTGACACTGAAGCTTTCTTT. This chain uses TRBV6-4 with TRBJ1-1; D is unresolved. This CDR3 has 12 amino acids. Germline V gives CDR1 MRHNA, CDR2 SNTAGT.

This clone has only a few counts. This chain links TRBV7-9 with TRBJ2-3, with 11 nucleotides matching TRBD2. Germline V lookup: CDR1 SEHNR, CDR2 FQNEAQ (reference sequence). Trimming cost V 4 bases and J 3 bases; bases outside gene matches: 9. This CDR3 has 17 amino acids. In DNA form, the CDR3 reads TGTGCCAGCAGCTCACGAATTAGCGGGGGGGGTACAGATACGCAGTATTTT. Its protein is CASSSRISGGGTDTQYF.

This clone was counted only a few times. V usage is TRBV18 and J usage is TRBJ2-3; 14 nucleotides align to TRBD2. CDR3 length: 19 amino acids. V shed 7 bases, J shed 2 bases, and the junction held 14 bases outside the gene matches. In germline, CDR1 is KGHSH, CDR2 LQKENI. CDR3 bases: TGTGCCAGCTTCGGTCCGGGACTAGCGGGAGAGGGCCCCACAGATACGCAGTATTTT. Translated: CASFGPGLAGEGPTDTQYF.

The chain has TRBV7-2 and TRBJ1-5; tentatively, D is TRBD1 (5 bases). CDR1 and CDR2 (germline): SGHTA, FQGNSA. The CDR3 contains 15 residues. With 1 base removed from V and 2 bases from J, the gap between germline ends came to 9 bases. In DNA form, the CDR3 reads TGTGCCAGCAGCTTAGACCCGGGGGGCAATCAGCCCCAGCATTTT. As protein: CASSLDPGGNQPQHF.

Comments on this clone: Within the sample, other DNA sequences also encode this same CDR3. The rearrangement joins TRBV12-5 to TRBJ2-3; D might be TRBD2 (6 bases). The V and J ends lost 6 bases and 5 bases respectively, with 12 bases between them. In germline, CDR1 is LGHNT, CDR2 FRNRAP. This CDR3 spans 13 amino acids. CDR3 residues: CASGTSGRDTQYF. DNA for the CDR3: TGTGCTAGTGGGACTAGTGGGAGAGATACGCAGTATTTT.

The V call is TRBV5-1, the J call TRBJ1-1; 7 nucleotides match TRBD1. This CDR3 contains 15 residues. J gave up 2 bases and V 6 bases, and 10 bases lay outside the gene matches. Germline V CDR1 and CDR2: SGHRS, YFSETQ. The CDR3 DNA reads TGCGCCAGCACCCCCGGGACAGCCAGAAACACTGAAGCTTTCTTT. Translated: CASTPGTARNTEAFF.

The chain employs TRBV30 and TRBJ2-7, with a possible D match to TRBD2 (6 bases). V lost 5 bases to trimming and J lost 2 bases, with 13 bases between them. CDR1 is GTSNPN, CDR2 SVGIG, per germline (reference sequence). This CDR3 is built from 13 residues. Here the CDR3 reads CAWGGGRPYEQYF. The CDR3 coding sequence is TGTGCCTGGGGAGGTGGGAGGCCCTACGAGCAGTACTTC.

The chain has TRBV6-5 and TRBJ1-5, with D possibly being TRBD1 (5 bases). There are 15 residues in the CDR3. CDR1 and CDR2 (germline): MNHEY, SVGAGI. The V gene lost 0 bases and the J gene lost 0 bases, with 6 bases spanning the gap. The CDR3 region is CASSYSGGSNQPQHF. DNA of the CDR3: TGTGCCAGCAGTTACTCGGGGGGTAGCAATCAGCCCCAGCATTTT.

The chain joins TRBV15 to TRBJ1-5; possible D gene TRBD1, 6 bases. The V end lost 3 bases, the J end lost 4 bases, and 10 bases lay between the germline ends. The CDR3 consists of 14 residues. Germline CDR1 reads LNHNV; CDR2 reads YYDKDF (reference sequence). The CDR3 DNA reads as TGTGCCACCAGCAGGGACAGACTTAATCAGCCCCAGCATTTT. It encodes CATSRDRLNQPQHF. Variable domain in full (rest from reference TRBV15 and TRBJ1-5): DAMVIQNPRYQVTQFGKPVTLSCSQTLNHNVMYWYQQKSSQAPKLLFHYYDKDFNNEADTPDNFQSRRPNTSFCFLDIRSPGLGDTAMYLCATSRDRLNQPQHFGDGTRLSIL.

The rearrangement links TRBV6-5 to TRBJ1-5; maybe TRBD1 (5 bases). Germline assignment: CDR1 MNHEY and CDR2 SVGAGI. CDR3 size: 13 residues. V gave up 4 bases and J gave up 7 bases, with 11 bases separating them. CDR3 region: CASSLGGAQPQHF. Written as DNA, the CDR3 is TGTGCCAGCAGTTTAGGAGGGGCCCAGCCCCAGCATTTT.

This chain uses TRBV19 with TRBJ1-2, with 12 bases lining up with TRBD1. Per the germline V gene, CDR1 is LNHDA and CDR2 is SQIVND (reference sequence). V was clipped by 2 bases and J by 4 bases; unmatched bases: 8. The CDR3 extends over 17 amino acids. The CDR3 reads CASSIWDRGRVGYGYTF. The CDR3 DNA is TGTGCCAGTAGTATATGGGACAGGGGGCGCGTTGGCTATGGCTACACCTTC.

In its sample, this clone was seen a few times. The chain uses TRBV29-1 and TRBJ1-1; D perhaps matches TRBD1 (6 bases). The CDR3 is 13 amino acids. The germline V gene has CDR1 SQVTM and CDR2 ANQGSEA. V lost 7 bases, J lost 0 bases, and 12 bases lay in between. The CDR3 bases are TGCAGCGCCTCGGGACACATGAACACTGAAGCTTTCTTT. Amino acids: CSASGHMNTEAFF.

A few counts support this clone. This chain links TRBV5-4 with TRBJ2-7; 7 nucleotides align to TRBD1. V trimming: 2 bases; J trimming: 7 bases; junction bases outside the gene matches: 6. The CDR3 covers 13 residues. Per the germline V gene, CDR1 is SGHNT and CDR2 is YYREEE (reference sequence). CDR3 loop: CASSFRQGEEQYF. DNA for the CDR3: TGTGCCAGCAGCTTCCGACAGGGTGAAGAGCAGTACTTC. The full variable domain, completed using reference TRBV5-4 and TRBJ2-7, is ETGVTQSPTHLIKTRGQQVTLRCSSQSGHNTVSWYQQALGQGPQFIFQYYREEENGRGNFPPRFSGLQFPNYSSELNVNALELDDSALYLCASSFRQGEEQYFGPGTRLTVT.

The V gene is TRBV6-1, the J gene TRBJ2-7, with TRBD2 as a possible D gene (6 bases). Between the trimmed V and J ends, which lost 2 bases and 1 base, there was a span of 12 bases. CDR1 is MNHNS, CDR2 SASEGT, per germline. There are 15 residues in the CDR3. CDR3 protein: CASSEWVGGSYEQYF. CDR3 nucleotides: TGTGCCAGCAGTGAATGGGTGGGGGGTTCCTACGAGCAGTACTTC.

A few counts support this clone. The chain carries TRBV27 and TRBJ1-1; D perhaps matches TRBD1 (6 bases). The V end was cut by 7 bases, the J end by 6 bases, with 12 bases between. Germline CDR1 reads MNHEY; CDR2 reads SMNVEV (reference sequence). The CDR3 runs to 12 residues. The CDR3 protein is CASKGGASEAFF. The CDR3 DNA is TGTGCCAGCAAGGGGGGGGCGTCTGAAGCTTTCTTT.

The sample holds one count of this clone. V is TRBV7-3 and J is TRBJ2-7; D gene uncertain. Per germline, CDR1 SGHTA and CDR2 FQGTGA. Trimming took 1 base from V and 1 from J, leaving 5 bases between them. This CDR3 comprises 13 residues. The CDR3, as DNA: TGTGCCAGCAGCTTAAGCGGATCCTACGAGCAGTACTTC. Translated, it gives CASSLSGSYEQYF.

The DNA for the CDR3 is TGTGCCAGCAGGCACCAGAACGAGCAGTTCTTC. Amino acids: CASRHQNEQFF. This chain connects TRBV6-6 to TRBJ2-1; D is ambiguous. V lost 6 bases, J lost 10 bases, and 10 bases lay in between. This CDR3 has 11 amino acids. Germline lookup yields CDR1 MNHNY and CDR2 SVGAGI (reference sequence).

This chain links TRBV11-1 with TRBJ1-2; 8 bases are a match to TRBD1. Germline V gene sequence: CDR1 SGHAT, CDR2 FQDESV (reference sequence). The length of the CDR3 is 13 residues. V dropped 5 bases and J dropped 6; count of bases not matched to a gene: 5. CDR3 protein: CASSRTGFDGYTF. The CDR3 DNA sequence: TGTGCCAGCAGCCGGACAGGGTTCGATGGCTACACCTTC.